This T cell receptor (beta chain) appears in the sequencing data of a study of cytotoxic CD8 clonotypes in ibrutinib-treated CLL. The wider study: The subjects consisted of 11 to 12 relapsed/refractory and around 15 treatment-naive individuals, with approximately 18 IGHV unmutated.

The data were produced by immunoSEQ multiplex PCR, yet TCRdb's version contains in-frame clones alone and is incomplete. The sample lists about 14,000 clones, around 64% occurring once. Sequencing was performed on PBMCs, taken before ibrutinib treatment. This clonotype originated in a human donor with chronic lymphocytic leukemia.

The CDR3 DNA follows: TGTGCCAGCAGCGTAGATGGGGGGGCCGGCACTGAAGCTTTCTTT. This codes for CASSVDGGAGTEAFF. The chain is built from TRBV9 and TRBJ1-1; perhaps TRBD1 as D (6 bases). V lost 0 bases and J lost 4, with 13 bases in between. In germline, CDR1 is SGDLS, CDR2 YYNGEE. The length of the CDR3 is 15 residues.